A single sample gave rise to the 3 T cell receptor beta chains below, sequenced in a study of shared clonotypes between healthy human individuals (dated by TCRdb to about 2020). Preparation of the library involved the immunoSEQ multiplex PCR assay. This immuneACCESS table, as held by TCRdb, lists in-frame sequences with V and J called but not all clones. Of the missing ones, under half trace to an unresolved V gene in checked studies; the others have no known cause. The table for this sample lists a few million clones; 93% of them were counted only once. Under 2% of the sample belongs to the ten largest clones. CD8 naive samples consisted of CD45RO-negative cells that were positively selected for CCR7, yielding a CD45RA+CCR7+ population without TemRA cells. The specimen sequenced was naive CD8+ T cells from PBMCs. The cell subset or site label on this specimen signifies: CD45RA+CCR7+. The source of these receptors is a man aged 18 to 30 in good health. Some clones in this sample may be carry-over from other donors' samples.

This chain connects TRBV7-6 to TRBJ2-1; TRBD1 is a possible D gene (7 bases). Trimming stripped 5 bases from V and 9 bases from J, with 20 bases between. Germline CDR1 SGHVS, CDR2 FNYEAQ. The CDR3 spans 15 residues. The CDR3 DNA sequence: TGTGCCAGCAGCCCCCGGGTCCAGGGGGGAGCTGAGCAGTTCTTC. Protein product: CASSPRVQGGAEQFF.

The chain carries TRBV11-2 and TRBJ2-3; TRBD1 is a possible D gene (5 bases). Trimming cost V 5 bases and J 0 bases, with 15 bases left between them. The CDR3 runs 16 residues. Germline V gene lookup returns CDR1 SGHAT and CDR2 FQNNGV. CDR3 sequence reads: CASSLQYAGSTDTQYF. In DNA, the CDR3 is TGTGCCAGCAGCCTACAATATGCAGGGAGCACAGATACGCAGTATTTT.

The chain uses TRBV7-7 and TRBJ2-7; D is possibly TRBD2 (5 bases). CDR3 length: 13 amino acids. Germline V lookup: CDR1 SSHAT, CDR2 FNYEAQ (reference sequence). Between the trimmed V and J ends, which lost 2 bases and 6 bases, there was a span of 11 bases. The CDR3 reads CASSLNSGGEQYF. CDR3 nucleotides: TGTGCCAGCAGCTTAAATTCAGGAGGCGAGCAGTACTTC.